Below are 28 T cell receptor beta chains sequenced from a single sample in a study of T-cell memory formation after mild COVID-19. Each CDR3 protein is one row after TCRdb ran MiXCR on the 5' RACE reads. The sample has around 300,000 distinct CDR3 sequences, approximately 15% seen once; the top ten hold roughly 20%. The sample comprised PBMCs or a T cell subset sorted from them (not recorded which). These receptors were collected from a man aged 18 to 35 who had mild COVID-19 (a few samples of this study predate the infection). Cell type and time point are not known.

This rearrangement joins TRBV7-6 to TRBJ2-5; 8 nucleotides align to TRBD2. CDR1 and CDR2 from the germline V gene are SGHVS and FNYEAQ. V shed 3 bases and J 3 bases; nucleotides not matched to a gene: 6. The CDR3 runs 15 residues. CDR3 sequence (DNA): TGTGCCAGCAGCTTTGGAGCGGGAGTAAAAGAGACCCAGTACTTC. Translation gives CASSFGAGVKETQYF.

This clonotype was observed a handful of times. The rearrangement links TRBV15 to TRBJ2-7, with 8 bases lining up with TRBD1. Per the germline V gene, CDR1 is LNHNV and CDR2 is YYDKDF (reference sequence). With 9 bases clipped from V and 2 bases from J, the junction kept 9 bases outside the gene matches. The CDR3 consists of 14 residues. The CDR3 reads CATHPGQETYEQYF. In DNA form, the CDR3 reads TGTGCCACTCATCCGGGACAGGAGACCTACGAGCAGTACTTC.

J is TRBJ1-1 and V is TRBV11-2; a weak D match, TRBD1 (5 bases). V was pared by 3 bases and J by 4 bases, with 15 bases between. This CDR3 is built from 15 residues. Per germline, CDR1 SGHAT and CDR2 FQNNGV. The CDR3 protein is CASSFMGFGGTEAFF. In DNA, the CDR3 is TGTGCCAGCAGCTTTATGGGGTTTGGGGGCACTGAAGCTTTCTTT.

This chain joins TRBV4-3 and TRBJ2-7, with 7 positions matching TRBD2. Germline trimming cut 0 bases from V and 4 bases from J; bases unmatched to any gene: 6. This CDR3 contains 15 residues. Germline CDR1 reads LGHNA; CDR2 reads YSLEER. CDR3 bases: TGCGCCAGCAGCCAAGATCCGGGACTACAATACGAGCAGTACTTC. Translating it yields CASSQDPGLQYEQYF.

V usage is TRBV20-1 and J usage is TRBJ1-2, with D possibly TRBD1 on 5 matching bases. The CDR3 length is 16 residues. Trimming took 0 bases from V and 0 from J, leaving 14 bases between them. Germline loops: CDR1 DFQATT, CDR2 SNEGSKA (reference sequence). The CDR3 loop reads CSARDVGGTSNYGYTF. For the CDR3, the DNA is TGCAGTGCTAGAGACGTCGGGGGGACCTCTAACTATGGCTACACCTTC.

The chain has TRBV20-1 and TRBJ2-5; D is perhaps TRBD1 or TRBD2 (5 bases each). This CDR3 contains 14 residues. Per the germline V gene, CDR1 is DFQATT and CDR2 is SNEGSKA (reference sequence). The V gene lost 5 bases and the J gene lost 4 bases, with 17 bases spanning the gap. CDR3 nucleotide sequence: TGCAGTGCTGTATTGACACTTGGGGGAGAGACCCAGTACTTC. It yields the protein CSAVLTLGGETQYF.

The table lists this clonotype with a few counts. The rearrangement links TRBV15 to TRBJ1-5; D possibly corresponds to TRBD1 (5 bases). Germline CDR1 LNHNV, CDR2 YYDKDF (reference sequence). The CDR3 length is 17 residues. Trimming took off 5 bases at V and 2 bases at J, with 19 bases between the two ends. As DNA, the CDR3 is TGTGCCACCAGCGATATCCCGGGCAGGGCTGGCAATCAGCCCCAGCATTTT. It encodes CATSDIPGRAGNQPQHF.

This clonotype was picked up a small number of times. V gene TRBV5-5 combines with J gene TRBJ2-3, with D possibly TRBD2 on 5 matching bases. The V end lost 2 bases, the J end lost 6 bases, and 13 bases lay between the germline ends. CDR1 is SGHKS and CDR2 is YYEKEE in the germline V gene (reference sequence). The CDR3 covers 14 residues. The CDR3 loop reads CASSLADGLDTQYF. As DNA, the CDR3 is TGTGCCAGCAGCTTAGCGGATGGATTGGATACGCAGTATTTT.

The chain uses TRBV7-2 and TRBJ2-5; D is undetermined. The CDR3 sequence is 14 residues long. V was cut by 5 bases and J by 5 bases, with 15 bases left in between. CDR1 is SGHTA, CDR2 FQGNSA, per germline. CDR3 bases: TGTGCCAGCAGCCCGAGTACGTCTTGGGAGACCCAGTACTTC. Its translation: CASSPSTSWETQYF.

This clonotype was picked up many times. The CDR3 is CASSLRPGGLEGNIQYF. The CDR3 coding sequence is TGTGCCAGCAGCTTGAGGCCTGGGGGGCTGGAGGGAAACATTCAGTACTTC. The V and J genes are TRBV5-5 and TRBJ2-4, with D perhaps given as TRBD1 or TRBD2 (6 bases each). V was clipped by 1 base and J by 6 bases, with 20 bases between them. Germline V gene data show CDR1 as SGHKS and CDR2 as YYEKEE (reference sequence). The CDR3 length is 17 residues.

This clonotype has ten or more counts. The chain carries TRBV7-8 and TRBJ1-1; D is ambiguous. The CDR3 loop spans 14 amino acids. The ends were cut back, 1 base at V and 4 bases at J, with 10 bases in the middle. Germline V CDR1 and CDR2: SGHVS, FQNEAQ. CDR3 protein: CASSLGSGSTEAFF. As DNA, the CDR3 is TGTGCCAGCAGCTTAGGCTCGGGTTCCACTGAAGCTTTCTTT.

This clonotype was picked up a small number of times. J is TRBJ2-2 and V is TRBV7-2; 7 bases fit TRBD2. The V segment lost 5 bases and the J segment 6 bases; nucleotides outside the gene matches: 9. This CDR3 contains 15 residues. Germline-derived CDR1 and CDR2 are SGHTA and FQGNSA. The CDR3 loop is CASSPRWTRSGELFF. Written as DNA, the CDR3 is TGTGCCAGCAGCCCGAGATGGACTAGGTCCGGGGAGCTGTTTTTT.

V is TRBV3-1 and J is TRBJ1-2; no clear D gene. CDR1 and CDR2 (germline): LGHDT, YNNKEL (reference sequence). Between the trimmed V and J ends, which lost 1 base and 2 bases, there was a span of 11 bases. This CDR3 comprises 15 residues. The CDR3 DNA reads TGTGCCAGCAGCCAAGCAGGCGACGGCAACTATGGCTACACCTTC. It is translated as CASSQAGDGNYGYTF.

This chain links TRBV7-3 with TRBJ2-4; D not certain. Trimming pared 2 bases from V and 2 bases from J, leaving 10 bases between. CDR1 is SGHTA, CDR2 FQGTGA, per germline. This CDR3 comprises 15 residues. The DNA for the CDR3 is TGTGCCAGCAGCTTAGAACCGGGTACCAAAAACATTCAGTACTTC. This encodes CASSLEPGTKNIQYF.

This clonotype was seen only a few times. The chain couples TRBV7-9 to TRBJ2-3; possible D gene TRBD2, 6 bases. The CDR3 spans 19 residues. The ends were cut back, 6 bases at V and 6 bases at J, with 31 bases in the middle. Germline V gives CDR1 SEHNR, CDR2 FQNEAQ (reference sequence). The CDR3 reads CASSLPFRGGRSFGDTQYF. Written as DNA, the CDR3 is TGTGCCAGCAGTCTTCCCTTCCGGGGAGGAAGGTCTTTTGGGGATACGCAGTATTTT.

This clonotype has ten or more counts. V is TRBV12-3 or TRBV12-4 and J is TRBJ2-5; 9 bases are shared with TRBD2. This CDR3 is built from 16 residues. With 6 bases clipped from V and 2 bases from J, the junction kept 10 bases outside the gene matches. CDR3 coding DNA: TGTGCCAGCAGCACCGCGGGGGGGCAGGGACAAGAGACCCAGTACTTC. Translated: CASSTAGGQGQETQYF.

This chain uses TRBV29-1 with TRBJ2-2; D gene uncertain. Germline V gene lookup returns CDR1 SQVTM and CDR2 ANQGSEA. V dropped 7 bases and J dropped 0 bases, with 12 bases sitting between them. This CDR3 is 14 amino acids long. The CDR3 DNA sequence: TGCAGCGGTATGTCGGCAGCGAACACCGGGGAGCTGTTTTTT. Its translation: CSGMSAANTGELFF.

CDR3 loop: CASSLSSDRGPNGYTF. The CDR3, as DNA: TGTGCCAGCAGTTTATCCAGCGACAGGGGGCCAAATGGCTACACCTTC. The genes are TRBV27 and TRBJ1-2; 10 positions agree with TRBD1. V lost 0 bases, J lost 6 bases, and 7 bases stayed unmatched. CDR1 is MNHEY, CDR2 SMNVEV, per germline (reference sequence). The CDR3 covers 16 residues.

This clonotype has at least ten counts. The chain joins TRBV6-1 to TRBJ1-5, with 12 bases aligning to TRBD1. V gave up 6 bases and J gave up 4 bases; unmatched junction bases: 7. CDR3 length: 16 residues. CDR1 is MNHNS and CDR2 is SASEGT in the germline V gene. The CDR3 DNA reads TGTGCCAGCAGCGAATGGGACAGGGGGCGGAATCAGCCCCAGCATTTT. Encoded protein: CASSEWDRGRNQPQHF.

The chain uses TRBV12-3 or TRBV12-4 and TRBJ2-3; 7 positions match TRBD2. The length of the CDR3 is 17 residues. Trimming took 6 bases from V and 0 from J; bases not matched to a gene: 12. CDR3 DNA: TGTGCCAGCAGCGATAATATAGCGGGCCCAAGCACAGATACGCAGTATTTT. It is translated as CASSDNIAGPSTDTQYF.

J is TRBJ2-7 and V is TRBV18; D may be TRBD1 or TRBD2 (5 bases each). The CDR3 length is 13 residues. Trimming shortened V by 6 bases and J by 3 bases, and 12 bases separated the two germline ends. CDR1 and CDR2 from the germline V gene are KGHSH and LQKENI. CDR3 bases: TGTGCCAGCTCGTCCGGGACGGACTACGAGCAGTACGTC. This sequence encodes CASSSGTDYEQYV.

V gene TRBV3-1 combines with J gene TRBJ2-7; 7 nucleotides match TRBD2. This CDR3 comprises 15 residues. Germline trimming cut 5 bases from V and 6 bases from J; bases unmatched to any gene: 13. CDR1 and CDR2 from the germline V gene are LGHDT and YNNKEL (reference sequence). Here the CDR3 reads CASSYQVQRGTEQYF. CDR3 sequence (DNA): TGTGCCAGCAGCTACCAGGTCCAGCGGGGAACCGAGCAGTACTTC.

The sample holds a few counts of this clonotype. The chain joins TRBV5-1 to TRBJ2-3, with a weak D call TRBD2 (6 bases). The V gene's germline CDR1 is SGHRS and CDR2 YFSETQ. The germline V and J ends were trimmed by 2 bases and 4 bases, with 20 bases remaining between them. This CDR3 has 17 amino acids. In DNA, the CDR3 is TGCGCCAGCAGCTTTACATTTGGAGGGCCCCTCCCAGATACGCAGTATTTT. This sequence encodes CASSFTFGGPLPDTQYF.

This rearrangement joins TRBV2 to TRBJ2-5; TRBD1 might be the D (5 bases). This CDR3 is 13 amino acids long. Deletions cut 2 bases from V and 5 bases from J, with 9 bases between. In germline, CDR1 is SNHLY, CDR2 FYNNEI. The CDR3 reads CASSEQPGETQYF. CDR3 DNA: TGTGCCAGCAGTGAACAGCCAGGGGAGACCCAGTACTTC.

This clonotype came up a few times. CDR3 amino acids: CASSYRVPVRQTQYF. The CDR3 DNA reads TGTGCCAGCAGTTATAGGGTACCAGTTCGACAGACCCAGTACTTC. V is TRBV6-2 or TRBV6-3 and J is TRBJ2-5, with no clear D. Germline V CDR1 and CDR2: MNHEY, SVGEGT. CDR3 size: 15 residues. With 3 bases removed from V and 6 bases from J, the gap between germline ends came to 17 bases.

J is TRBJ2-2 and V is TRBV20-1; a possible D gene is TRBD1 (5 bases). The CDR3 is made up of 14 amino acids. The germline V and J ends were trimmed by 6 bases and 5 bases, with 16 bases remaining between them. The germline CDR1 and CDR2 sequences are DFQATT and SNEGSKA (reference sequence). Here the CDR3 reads CSAPGAGATGELFF. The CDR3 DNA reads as TGCAGTGCCCCCGGCGCTGGGGCTACCGGGGAGCTGTTTTTT.

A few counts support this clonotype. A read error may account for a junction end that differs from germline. CDR3 bases: TGTGCCAGCGGCTTCCGGGACGAGCAGTACTTC. This sequence encodes CASGFRDEQYF. The rearrangement joins TRBV7-8 to TRBJ2-7, with no clear D. The germline V gene encodes CDR1 SGHVS and CDR2 FQNEAQ. The CDR3 extends over 11 amino acids.

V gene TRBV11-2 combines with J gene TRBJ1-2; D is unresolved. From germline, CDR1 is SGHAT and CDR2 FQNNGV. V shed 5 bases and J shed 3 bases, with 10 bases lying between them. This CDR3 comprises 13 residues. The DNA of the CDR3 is TGTGCCAGCAGCCAAGACCCCGACTATGGCTACACCTTC. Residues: CASSQDPDYGYTF.